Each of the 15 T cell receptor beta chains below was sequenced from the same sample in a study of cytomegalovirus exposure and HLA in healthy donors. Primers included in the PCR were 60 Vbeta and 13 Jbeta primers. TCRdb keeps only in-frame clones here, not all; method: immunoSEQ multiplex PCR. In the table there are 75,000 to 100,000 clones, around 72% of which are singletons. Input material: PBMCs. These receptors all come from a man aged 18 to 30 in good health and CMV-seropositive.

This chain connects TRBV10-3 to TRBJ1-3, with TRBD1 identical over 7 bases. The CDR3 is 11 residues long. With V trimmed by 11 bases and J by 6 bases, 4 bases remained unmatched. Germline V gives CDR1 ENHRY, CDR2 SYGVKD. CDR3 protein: CASTGENTIYF. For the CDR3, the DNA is TGTGCCTCCACAGGGGAAAACACCATATATTTT.

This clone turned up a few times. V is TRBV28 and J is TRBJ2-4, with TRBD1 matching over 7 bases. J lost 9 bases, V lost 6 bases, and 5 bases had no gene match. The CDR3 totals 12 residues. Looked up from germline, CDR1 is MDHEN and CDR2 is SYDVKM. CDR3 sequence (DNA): TGTGCCAGCAGCCTCAGGGGGAGCATTCAGTACTTC. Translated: CASSLRGSIQYF.

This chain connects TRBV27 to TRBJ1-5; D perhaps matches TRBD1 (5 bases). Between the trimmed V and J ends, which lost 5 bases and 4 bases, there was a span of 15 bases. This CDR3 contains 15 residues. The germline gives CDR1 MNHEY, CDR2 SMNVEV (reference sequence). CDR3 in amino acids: CASSPLGRSNQPQHF. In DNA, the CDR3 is TGTGCCAGCAGTCCCCTGGGGCGTAGTAATCAGCCCCAGCATTTT.

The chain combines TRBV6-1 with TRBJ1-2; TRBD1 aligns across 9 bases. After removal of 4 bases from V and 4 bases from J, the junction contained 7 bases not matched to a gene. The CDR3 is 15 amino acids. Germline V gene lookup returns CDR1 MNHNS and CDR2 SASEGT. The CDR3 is CASSATQGALYGYTF. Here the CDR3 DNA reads TGTGCCAGCAGTGCCACACAGGGGGCCCTCTATGGCTACACCTTC.

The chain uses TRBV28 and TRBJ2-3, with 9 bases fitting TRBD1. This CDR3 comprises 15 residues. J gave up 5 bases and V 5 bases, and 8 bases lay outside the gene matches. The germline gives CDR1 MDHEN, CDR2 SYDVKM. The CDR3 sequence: CASSSPGQGLDTQYF. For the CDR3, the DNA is TGTGCCAGCAGTAGCCCGGGACAGGGATTAGATACGCAGTATTTT.

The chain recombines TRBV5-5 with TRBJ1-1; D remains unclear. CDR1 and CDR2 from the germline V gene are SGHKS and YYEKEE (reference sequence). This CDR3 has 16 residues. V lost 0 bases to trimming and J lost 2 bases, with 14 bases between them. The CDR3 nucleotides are TGTGCCAGCAGCTTGGTGCCCGCGGATTTTAACACTGAAGCTTTCTTT. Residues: CASSLVPADFNTEAFF.

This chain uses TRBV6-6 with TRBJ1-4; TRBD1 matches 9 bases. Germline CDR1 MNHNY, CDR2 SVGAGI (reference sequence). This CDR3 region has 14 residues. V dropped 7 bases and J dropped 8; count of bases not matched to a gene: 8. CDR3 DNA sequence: TGTGCCAGCAAAAACTCGGGACAGGGAGAAAAACTGTTTTTT. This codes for CASKNSGQGEKLFF.

The CDR3 nucleotides are TGTGCCAGCGTCCCCAGGGGGCAGAATTCACCCCTCCACTTT. Residues: CASVPRGQNSPLHF. The chain employs TRBV2 and TRBJ1-6; 8 bases align to TRBD1. Germline trimming cut 8 bases from V and 7 bases from J; bases unmatched to any gene: 7. The CDR3 runs 14 residues. Looked up from germline, CDR1 is SNHLY and CDR2 is FYNNEI.

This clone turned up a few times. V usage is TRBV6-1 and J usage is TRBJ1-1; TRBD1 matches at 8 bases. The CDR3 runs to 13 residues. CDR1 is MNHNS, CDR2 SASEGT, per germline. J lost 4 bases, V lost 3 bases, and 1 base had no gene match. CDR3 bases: TGTGCCAGCAGTGACAGGGGGCTCACTGAAGCTTTCTTT. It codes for CASSDRGLTEAFF.

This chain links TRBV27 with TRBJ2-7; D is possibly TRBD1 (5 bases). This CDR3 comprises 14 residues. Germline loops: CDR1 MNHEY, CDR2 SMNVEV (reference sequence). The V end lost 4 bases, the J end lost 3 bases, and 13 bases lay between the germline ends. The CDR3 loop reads CASSSLRDIYEQYF. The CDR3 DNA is TGTGCCAGCAGTTCCCTCAGGGATATCTACGAGCAGTACTTC.

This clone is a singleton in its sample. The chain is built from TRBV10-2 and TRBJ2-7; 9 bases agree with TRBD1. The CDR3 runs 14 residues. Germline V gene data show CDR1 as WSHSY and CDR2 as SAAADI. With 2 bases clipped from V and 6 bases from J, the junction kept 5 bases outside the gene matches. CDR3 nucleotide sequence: TGCGCCAGCAGTGAGGGACAGGGGTGGGTCGAGCAGTACTTC. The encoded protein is CASSEGQGWVEQYF.

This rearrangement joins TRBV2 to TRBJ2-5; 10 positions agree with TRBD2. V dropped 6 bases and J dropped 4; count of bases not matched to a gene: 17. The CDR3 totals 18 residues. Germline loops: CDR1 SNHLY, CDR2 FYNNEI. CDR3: CASSLPAGGRFGRETQYF. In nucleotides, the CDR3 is TGTGCCAGCAGCCTCCCAGCGGGGGGGCGGTTCGGTAGAGAGACCCAGTACTTC.

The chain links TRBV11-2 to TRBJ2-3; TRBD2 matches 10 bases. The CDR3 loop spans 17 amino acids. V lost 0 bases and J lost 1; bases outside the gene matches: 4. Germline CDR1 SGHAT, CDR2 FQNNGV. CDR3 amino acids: CASSLDPLAGRTDTQYF. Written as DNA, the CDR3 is TGTGCCAGCAGCTTAGACCCACTAGCGGGACGCACAGATACGCAGTATTTT.

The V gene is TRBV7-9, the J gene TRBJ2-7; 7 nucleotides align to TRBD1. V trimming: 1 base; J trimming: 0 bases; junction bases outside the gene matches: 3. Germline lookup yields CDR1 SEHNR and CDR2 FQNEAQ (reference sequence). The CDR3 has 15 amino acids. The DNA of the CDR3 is TGTGCCAGCAGCTTAGGGGCAGGGGGCTCCTACGAGCAGTACTTC. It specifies CASSLGAGGSYEQYF.

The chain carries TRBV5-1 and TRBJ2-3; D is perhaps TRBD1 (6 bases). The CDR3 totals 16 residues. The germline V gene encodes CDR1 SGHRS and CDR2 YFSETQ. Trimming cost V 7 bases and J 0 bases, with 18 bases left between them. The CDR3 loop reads CASAVAGRGSTDTQYF. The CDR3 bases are TGCGCCAGCGCGGTGGCTGGCAGGGGAAGCACAGATACGCAGTATTTT.